The clone carrying this T cell receptor beta chain was found a few times. Its antigen is not known. With 6 bases removed from V and 0 bases from J, the gap between germline ends came to 21 bases. Germline CDR1 and CDR2: SEHNR and FQNEAQ (reference sequence). The CDR3 has 19 amino acids. MiXCR was run by TCRdb on the 5' RACE reads, yielding one entry per CDR3 protein. The sample consists of hundreds of thousands of distinct CDR3 sequences, 20% to 30% of them appearing once. The data belong to a study of T-cell memory formation after mild COVID-19. Overall study results and limits: Contracting CD8+ clones were enriched in EMRA, CD4+ mainly in CM and EM.

This clonotype originated in an adult woman who had mild COVID-19 (a few samples of this study predate the infection). Cell type and time point are not known. The sequenced sample was PBMCs or a T cell subset sorted from them (not recorded which). The rearrangement joins TRBV7-9 to TRBJ2-6; weak D call: TRBD1 (5 bases). This CDR3 is CASRRAMTEIPSGANVLTF. The CDR3 DNA reads as TGTGCCAGCAGACGAGCCATGACAGAAATACCCTCTGGGGCCAACGTCCTGACTTTC.